The present T cell receptor (beta chain) was sequenced within a study of CD4 T cells in relation to SARS-CoV-2 and coronaviruses. About the study: Shared crossreactive spike epitopes were mapped to their HLA restriction.

The unexposed donors gave CD4+ T cells in about 2011-2018, prior to COVID-19. Naive and memory CD4+ T cells were separated from cryopreserved PBMCs. The junction had 5 bases not matched to a gene; V was cut back by 4 bases and J by 2 bases. This CDR3 spans 15 amino acids. Germline-derived CDR1 and CDR2 are KGHDR and SFDVKD. This clone has a handful of counts. Uncultured naive and memory CD4+ T cells supplied DNA for deep TCR-beta sequencing. TCRdb's copy holds only in-frame clones and misses some; the assay was immunoSEQ multiplex PCR. The sample consists of some 65,000 clones, approximately 87% of them appearing once.

The rearrangement uses TRBV24-1 and TRBJ2-3; 7 bases map to TRBD2. The receptor comes from a human donor in good health. The sequencing input was memory CD4+ T cells from PBMCs. CDR3 in DNA: TGTGCCACCAGTGACCCGAGCGGGACCACAGATACGCAGTATTTT. It yields the protein CATSDPSGTTDTQYF.